This T cell receptor (beta chain) was sequenced during a study of T cells in tumors after PD-1 blockade. Background on the study: Patients had no prior checkpoint blockade, systemic immunosuppressants, or anti-cancer therapy within 4 weeks.

Some clones are missing from TCRdb's copy, which holds only in-frame ones; the method was immunoSEQ multiplex PCR. The data contain around 34,000 clones, 73% of them singletons. Per germline, CDR1 MGHDK and CDR2 SYGVNS. This CDR3 comprises 15 residues. The V end was cut by 9 bases, the J end by 0 bases, with 17 bases between. The sequence was obtained from a human donor with basal cell carcinoma. Source: PBMCs, taken after anti-PD-1 treatment. This sequence joins TRBV25-1 and TRBJ1-1; TRBD1 might be the D (5 bases). CDR3 region: CASRQWGELNTEAFF. CDR3 coding DNA: TGTGCCAGTAGACAGTGGGGTGAGCTGAACACTGAAGCTTTCTTT.